This TCR beta chain appears in the sequencing data of a study of neurological immune-mediated disorders. From 2 million PBMCs stored at -80 C, the unsorted libraries were generated. CDR1 and CDR2 (germline): MDHEN, SYDVKM. V gave up 7 bases and J gave up 8 bases, with 17 bases separating them. The CDR3 length is 14 residues. This clonotype was counted at least ten times. As yet, its antigen is unknown. Whole-study findings and limits: No sharing of CDR3 amino acid sequences was observed among expanded clones across subjects, suggesting private repertoires in all groups.

The authors produced cDNA by 5'RACE using 10-nucleotide random UMIs. TCRdb re-called the 5' RACE reads through MiXCR, storing one row per CDR3 protein. This table has 50,000 or so distinct CDR3 sequences, around 3.1% appearing once. This sequence was found in a man aged 35 to 55 with multiple sclerosis. The sequenced material came from PBMCs. This chain uses TRBV28 with TRBJ1-4; perhaps TRBD1 as D (6 bases). The CDR3 region is CASTKQGRTEKLFF. CDR3 DNA: TGTGCCAGCACCAAACAGGGTAGAACCGAAAAACTGTTTTTT.